The next 2 T cell receptor beta chains were all read from a single sample in a study of graft-versus-host responses after intestinal transplantation. The data were produced by immunoSEQ multiplex PCR, yet TCRdb's version contains in-frame clones alone and is incomplete. The sample lists roughly 97,000 clones, about 93% occurring once. The sequencing here drew on PBMCs, taken roughly 410 days after intestinal transplant. The receptors derive from a human patient who received an intestinal transplant, so some T cells may come from the graft donor.

The genes are TRBV27 and TRBJ2-7; tentative D call: TRBD2 (5 bases). This CDR3 spans 14 amino acids. CDR1 is MNHEY and CDR2 is SMNVEV in the germline V gene (reference sequence). V lost 8 bases and J 0 bases, leaving 14 bases between the germline ends. CDR3 residues: CASRQETSSYEQYF. The CDR3 DNA sequence: TGTGCCAGCCGGCAGGAAACTAGCTCCTACGAGCAGTACTTC.

The rearrangement links TRBV6-4 to TRBJ1-1; 7 bases are shared with TRBD1. The germline V gene encodes CDR1 MRHNA and CDR2 SNTAGT. The CDR3 sequence is 16 residues long. The trim removed 5 bases at V and 5 bases at J, leaving 14 bases unmatched. The CDR3 loop is CASSSHHRGWGTEAFF. The CDR3, as DNA: TGTGCCAGCAGTTCACACCACAGGGGATGGGGGACTGAAGCTTTCTTT.